This TCR beta chain was sequenced in a study of CD8 T cells in Susac syndrome. Study results and caveats: The relatively small number of individuals in the TCR sequencing and HLA analysis was acknowledged by the study.

This clonotype was picked up one time. No antigen is known for it. With random hexamers, about 0.5 to 1 ug RNA was reverse transcribed. The CDR3 of TCR beta was amplified by immunoSEQ multiplex PCR across 54 Vbeta and 13 Jbeta. MiXCR, run by TCRdb on the immunoSEQ multiplex PCR reads, gives a single entry per CDR3 protein. The table shows more than 90,000 distinct CDR3 sequences, with just under 95% occurring only once. CD8+ and CD4+ T cells taken from blood had their TCR beta sequenced. Purification of the CD8+ and CD4+ T cells relied on negative isolation, and TEMRA cells underwent FACS enrichment. This CDR3 spans 11 amino acids. Trimming left V 4 bases short and J 2 bases short, with 5 bases between. Germline V gene sequence: CDR1 SQVTM, CDR2 ANQGSEA.

The rearrangement uses TRBV29-1 and TRBJ1-2; no reliable D call. The sample taken for sequencing was CD4+ T cells from PBMCs. This receptor was taken from a human donor with multiple sclerosis. The chain's CDR3 is CSVVENYGYTF. The CDR3 nucleotides are TGCAGCGTTGTAGAGAACTATGGCTACACCTTC.